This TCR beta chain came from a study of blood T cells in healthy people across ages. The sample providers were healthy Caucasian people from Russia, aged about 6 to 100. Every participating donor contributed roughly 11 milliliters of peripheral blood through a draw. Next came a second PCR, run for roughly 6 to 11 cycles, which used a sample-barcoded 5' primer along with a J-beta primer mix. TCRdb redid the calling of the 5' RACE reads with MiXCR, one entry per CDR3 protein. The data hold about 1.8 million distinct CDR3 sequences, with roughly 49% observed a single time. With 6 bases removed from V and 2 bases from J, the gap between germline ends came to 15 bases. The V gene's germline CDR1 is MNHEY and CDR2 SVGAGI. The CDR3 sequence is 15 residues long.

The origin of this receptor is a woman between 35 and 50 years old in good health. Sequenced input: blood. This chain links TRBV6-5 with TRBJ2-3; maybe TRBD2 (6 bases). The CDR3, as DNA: TGTGCCAGCAGCCATAGACGGGGGACCACAGATACGCAGTATTTT. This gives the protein CASSHRRGTTDTQYF.